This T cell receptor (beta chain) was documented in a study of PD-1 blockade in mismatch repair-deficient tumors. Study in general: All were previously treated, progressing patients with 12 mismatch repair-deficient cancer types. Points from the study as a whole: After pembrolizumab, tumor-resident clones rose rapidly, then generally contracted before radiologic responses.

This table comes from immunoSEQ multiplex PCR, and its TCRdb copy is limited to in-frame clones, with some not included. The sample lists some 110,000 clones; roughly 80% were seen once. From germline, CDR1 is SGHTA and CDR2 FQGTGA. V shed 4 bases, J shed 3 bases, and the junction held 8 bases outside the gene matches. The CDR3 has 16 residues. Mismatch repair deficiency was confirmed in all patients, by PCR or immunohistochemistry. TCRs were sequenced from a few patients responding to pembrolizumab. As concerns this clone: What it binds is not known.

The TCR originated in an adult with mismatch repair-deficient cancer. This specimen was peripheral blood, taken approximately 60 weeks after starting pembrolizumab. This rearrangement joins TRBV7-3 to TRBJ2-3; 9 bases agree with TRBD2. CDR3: CASSSSTSGMTDTQYF. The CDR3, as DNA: TGTGCCAGCAGCTCCTCGACTAGCGGTATGACAGATACGCAGTATTTT.